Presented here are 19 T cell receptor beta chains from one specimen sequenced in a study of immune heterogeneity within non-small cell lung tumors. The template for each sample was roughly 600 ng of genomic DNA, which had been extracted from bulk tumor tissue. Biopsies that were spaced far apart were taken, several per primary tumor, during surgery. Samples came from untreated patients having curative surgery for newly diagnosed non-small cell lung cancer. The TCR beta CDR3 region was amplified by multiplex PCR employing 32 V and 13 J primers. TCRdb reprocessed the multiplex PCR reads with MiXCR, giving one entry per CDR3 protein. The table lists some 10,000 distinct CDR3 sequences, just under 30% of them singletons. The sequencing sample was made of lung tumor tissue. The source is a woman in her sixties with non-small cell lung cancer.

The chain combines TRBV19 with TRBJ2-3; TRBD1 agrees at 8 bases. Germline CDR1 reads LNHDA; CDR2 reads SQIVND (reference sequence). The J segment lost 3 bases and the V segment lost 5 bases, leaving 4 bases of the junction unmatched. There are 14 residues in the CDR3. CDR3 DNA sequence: TGTGCCAGTAGTCAACAGGGGGTGACAGATACGCAGTATTTT. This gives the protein CASSQQGVTDTQYF.

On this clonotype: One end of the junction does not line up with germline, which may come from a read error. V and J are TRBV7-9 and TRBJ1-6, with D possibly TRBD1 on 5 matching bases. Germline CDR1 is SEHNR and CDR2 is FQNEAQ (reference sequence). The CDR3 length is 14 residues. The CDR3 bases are TGTGCCAGCAGCTTAGACCCAGGGAATTCACTCCTCCACTTT. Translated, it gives CASSLDPGNSLLHF.

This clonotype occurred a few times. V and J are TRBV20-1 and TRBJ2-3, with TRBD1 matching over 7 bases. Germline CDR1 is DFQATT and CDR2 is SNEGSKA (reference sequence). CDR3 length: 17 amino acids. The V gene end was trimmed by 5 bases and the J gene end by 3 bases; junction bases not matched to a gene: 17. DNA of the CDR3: TGCAGTGCTCCCCCTTGGAACAGGGGAGCTTTAACAGATACGCAGTATTTT. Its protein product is CSAPPWNRGALTDTQYF.

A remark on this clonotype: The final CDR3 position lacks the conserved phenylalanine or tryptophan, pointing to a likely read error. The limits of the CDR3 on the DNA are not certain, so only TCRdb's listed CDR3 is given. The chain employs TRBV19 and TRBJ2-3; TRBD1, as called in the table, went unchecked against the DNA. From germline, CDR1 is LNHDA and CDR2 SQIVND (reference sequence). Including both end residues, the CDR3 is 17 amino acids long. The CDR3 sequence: CASNEGGTHSYEQYFGP.

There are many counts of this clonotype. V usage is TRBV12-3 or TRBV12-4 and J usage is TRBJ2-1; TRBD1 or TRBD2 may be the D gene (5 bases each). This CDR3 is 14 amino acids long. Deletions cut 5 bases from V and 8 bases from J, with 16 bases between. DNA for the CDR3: TGTGCCAGCAGTCCCCGTGGGGGATCCGATGAGCAGTTCTTC. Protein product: CASSPRGGSDEQFF.

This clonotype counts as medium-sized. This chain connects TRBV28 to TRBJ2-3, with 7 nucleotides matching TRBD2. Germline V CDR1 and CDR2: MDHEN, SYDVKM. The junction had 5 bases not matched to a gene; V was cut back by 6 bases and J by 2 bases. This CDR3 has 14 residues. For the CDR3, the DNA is TGTGCCAGCAGAAGCGGGGACTTCACAGATACGCAGTATTTT. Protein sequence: CASRSGDFTDTQYF.

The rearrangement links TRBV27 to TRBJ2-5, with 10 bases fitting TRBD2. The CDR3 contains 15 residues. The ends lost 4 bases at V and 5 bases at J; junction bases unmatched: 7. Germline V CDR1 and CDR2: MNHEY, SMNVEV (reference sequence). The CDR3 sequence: CASSSSSGSYETQYF. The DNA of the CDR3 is TGTGCCAGCAGTTCCTCTAGCGGGAGTTACGAGACCCAGTACTTC.

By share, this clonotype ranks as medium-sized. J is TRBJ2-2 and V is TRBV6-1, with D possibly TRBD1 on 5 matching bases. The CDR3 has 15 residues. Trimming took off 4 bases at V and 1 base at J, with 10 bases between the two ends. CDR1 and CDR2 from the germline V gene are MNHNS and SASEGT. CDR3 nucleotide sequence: TGTGCCAGCAGTGGTCAAGGGGTGAACACCGGGGAGCTGTTTTTT. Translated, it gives CASSGQGVNTGELFF.

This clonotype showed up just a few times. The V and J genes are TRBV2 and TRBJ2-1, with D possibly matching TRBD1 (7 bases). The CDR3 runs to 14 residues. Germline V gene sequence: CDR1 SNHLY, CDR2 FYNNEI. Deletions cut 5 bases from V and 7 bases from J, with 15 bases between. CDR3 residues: CASSFLATGNEQFF. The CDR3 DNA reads TGTGCCAGCAGTTTTCTAGCGACAGGGAATGAGCAGTTCTTC.

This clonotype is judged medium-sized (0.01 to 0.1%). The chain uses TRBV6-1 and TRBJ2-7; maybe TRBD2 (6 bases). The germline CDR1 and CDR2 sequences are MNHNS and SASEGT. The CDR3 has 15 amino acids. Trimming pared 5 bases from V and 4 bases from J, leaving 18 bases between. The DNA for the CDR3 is TGTGCCAGCAGTTACAGAGTCGCGGGACGTTACGAGCAGTACTTC. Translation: CASSYRVAGRYEQYF.

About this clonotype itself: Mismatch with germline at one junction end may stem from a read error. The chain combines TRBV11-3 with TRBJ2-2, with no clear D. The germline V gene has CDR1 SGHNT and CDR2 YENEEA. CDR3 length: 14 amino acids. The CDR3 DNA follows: TGTCCCAGCAGCTTAGGGTCAGACACCGGGGAGCTGTTTTTT. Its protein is CPSSLGSDTGELFF.

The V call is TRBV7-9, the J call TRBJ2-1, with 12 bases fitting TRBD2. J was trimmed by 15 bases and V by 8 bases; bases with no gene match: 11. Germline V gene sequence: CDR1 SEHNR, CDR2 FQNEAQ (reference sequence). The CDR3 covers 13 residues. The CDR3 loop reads CASRSSSGRASFF. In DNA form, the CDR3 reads TGTGCCAGCCGCTCCTCTAGCGGGAGGGCCTCGTTCTTC.

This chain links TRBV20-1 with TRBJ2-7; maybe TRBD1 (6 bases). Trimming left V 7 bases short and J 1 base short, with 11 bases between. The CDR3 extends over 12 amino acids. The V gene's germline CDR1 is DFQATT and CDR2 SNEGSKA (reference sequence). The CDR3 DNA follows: TGCAGTGGAACAGGGAGATCCTACGAGCAGTACTTC. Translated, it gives CSGTGRSYEQYF.

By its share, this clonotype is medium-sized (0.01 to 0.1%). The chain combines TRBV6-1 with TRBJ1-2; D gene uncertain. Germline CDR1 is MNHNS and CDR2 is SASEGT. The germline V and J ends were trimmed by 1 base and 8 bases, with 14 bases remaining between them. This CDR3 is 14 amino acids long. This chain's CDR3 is CASSEEDGLRGYTF. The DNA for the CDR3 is TGTGCCAGCAGTGAAGAGGACGGACTAAGGGGCTACACCTTC.

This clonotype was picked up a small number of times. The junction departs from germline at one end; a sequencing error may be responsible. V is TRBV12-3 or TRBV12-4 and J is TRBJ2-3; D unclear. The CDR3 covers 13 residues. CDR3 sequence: CSSSADGTDTQYF. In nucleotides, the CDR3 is TGTTCCAGCAGTGCGGACGGAACAGATACGCAGTATTTT.

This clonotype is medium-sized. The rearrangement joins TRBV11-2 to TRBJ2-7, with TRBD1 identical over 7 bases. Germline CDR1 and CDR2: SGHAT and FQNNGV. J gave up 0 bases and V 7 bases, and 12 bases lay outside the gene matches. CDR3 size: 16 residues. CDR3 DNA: TGTGCCAGCAACAGCTTAAGGGGGCGCCGCTCCTACGAGCAGTACTTC. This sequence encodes CASNSLRGRRSYEQYF.

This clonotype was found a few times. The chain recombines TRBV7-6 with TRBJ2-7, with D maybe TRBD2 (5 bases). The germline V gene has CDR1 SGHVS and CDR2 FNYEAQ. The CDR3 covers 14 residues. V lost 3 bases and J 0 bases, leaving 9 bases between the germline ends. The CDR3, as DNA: TGTGCCAGCAGCTTCGGGGATAGCTCCTACGAGCAGTACTTC. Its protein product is CASSFGDSSYEQYF.

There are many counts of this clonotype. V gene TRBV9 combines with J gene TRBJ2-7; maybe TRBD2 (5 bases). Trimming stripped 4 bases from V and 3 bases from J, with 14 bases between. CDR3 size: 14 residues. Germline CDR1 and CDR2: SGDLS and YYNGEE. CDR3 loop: CASSPGVSGYEQYF. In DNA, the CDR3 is TGTGCCAGCAGCCCCGGGGTCAGCGGCTACGAGCAGTACTTC.

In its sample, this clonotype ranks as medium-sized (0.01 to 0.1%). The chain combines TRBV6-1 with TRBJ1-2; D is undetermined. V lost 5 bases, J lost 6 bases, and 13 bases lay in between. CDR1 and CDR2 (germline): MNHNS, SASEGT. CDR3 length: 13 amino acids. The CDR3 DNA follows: TGTGCCAGCAGTTACGGAGGGAGTGATGGCTACACCTTC. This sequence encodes CASSYGGSDGYTF.